This T cell receptor (beta chain) was recorded in a study of OX40 agonist ivuxolimab in advanced cancers. For the study at large: It was permissible to have had prior anti-PD-1, anti-PD-L1 or anti-CTLA-4 therapy, and around 40% had some.

Findings and caveats of the study: Doses of 0.1 to 3.0 mg/kg were accompanied by clonal expansion of CD4+ and CD8+ blood T cells by week 6. Nonresponders included some who also had low normalized T-cell clonal expansion.

Germline trimming cut 3 bases from V and 0 bases from J; bases unmatched to any gene: 9. Germline assignment: CDR1 GTSNPN and CDR2 SVGIG (reference sequence). This CDR3 region has 16 residues. Libraries were prepared by immunoSEQ multiplex PCR; TCRdb keeps only in-frame clonotypes and omits some of them. In the table there are roughly 67,000 clones, over 80% of which are singletons. At cycle 4 day 1, cycle 7 day 1, and baseline, blood was sampled. Worth noting for this clone: The antigen remains unidentified.

The sequenced sample was CD4+ or CD8+ T cells sorted from blood, obtained in a trial of the OX40 agonist ivuxolimab. The V gene is TRBV30, the J gene TRBJ1-1, with 8 bases fitting TRBD1. The TCR was taken from an adult with an advanced solid tumor such as melanoma, head and neck, liver or kidney cancer. Written as DNA, the CDR3 is TGTGCCTGGAGGGGTACAGGGGGATTCATGAACACTGAAGCTTTCTTT. Protein sequence: CAWRGTGGFMNTEAFF.